A single sample is the source of the 5 T cell receptor beta chains below, sequenced in a study of T cells in narcolepsy (dated by TCRdb to 2016 to 2019). Library method: the immunoSEQ multiplex PCR assay. Sourced from immuneACCESS, this table was stored by TCRdb with only in-frame sequences that have V and J called. A share of the clones is absent; for the studies checked, an unresolved V gene accounts for under half, and the remainder has no known explanation. This sample lists about 13,000 clones; about 89% were detected once. The top ten clonotypes cover under 2% of the sample. Specimen: CD45RA- memory CD4+ T cells from PBMCs. The cell subset or site label corresponds to: memory T cells sorted ex vivo from peripheral blood. All receptors derive from a human donor with narcolepsy.

V gene TRBV28 combines with J gene TRBJ2-5, with 14 bases identical to TRBD2. The J call could be wrong; TRBJ2-7 is a better fit for the DNA end. The V gene's germline CDR1 is MDHEN and CDR2 SYDVKM. The CDR3 sequence is 16 residues long. The CDR3 nucleotides are TGTGCCAGCAGTCCACGGACTAGCGGGAGGACCTACGAGCAGTACTTC. Protein product: CASSPRTSGRTYEQYF.

The V gene is TRBV7-6, the J gene TRBJ2-5; 8 bases line up with TRBD2. The CDR3 consists of 15 residues. Germline V gives CDR1 SGHVS, CDR2 FNYEAQ. The V and J ends lost 5 bases and 5 bases, in that order; junction bases with no gene match: 10. The CDR3 region has the DNA TGTGCCAGCAGCAAACGAGCGGGGGAGGGGGAGACCCAGTACTTC. Residues: CASSKRAGEGETQYF. Supplemented by reference TRBV7-6 and TRBJ2-5, the full variable domain reads GAGVSQSPRYKVTKRGQDVALRCDPISGHVSLYWYRQALGQGPEFLTYFNYEAQQDKSGLPNDRFSAERPEGSISTLTIQRTEQRDSAMYRCASSKRAGEGETQYFGPGTRLLVL.

V usage is TRBV30 and J usage is TRBJ1-2, with D possibly TRBD1 on 5 matching bases. Germline V CDR1 and CDR2: GTSNPN, SVGIG (reference sequence). V gave up 5 bases and J gave up 0 bases, with 7 bases separating them. This CDR3 has 12 residues. CDR3 residues: CAWQGTNYGYTF. For the CDR3, the DNA is TGTGCCTGGCAGGGAACTAACTATGGCTACACCTTC.

The sample holds one count of this clone. The chain recombines TRBV7-9 with TRBJ2-2, with D hard to call. Germline CDR1 SEHNR, CDR2 FQNEAQ (reference sequence). V was cut by 0 bases and J by 4 bases, with 6 bases left in between. This CDR3 is 14 amino acids long. The chain's CDR3 is CASSLASATGELFF. In DNA form, the CDR3 reads TGTGCCAGCAGCTTAGCCAGCGCCACCGGGGAGCTGTTTTTT.

This sequence joins TRBV14 and TRBJ1-1; D is unresolved. The CDR3 is 13 residues long. The germline gives CDR1 SGHDN, CDR2 FVKESK. The ends were cut back, 4 bases at V and 7 bases at J, with 13 bases in the middle. CDR3 sequence reads: CASSRAIRFEAFF. CDR3 nucleotides: TGTGCCAGCAGCCGAGCTATCAGGTTTGAAGCTTTCTTT.